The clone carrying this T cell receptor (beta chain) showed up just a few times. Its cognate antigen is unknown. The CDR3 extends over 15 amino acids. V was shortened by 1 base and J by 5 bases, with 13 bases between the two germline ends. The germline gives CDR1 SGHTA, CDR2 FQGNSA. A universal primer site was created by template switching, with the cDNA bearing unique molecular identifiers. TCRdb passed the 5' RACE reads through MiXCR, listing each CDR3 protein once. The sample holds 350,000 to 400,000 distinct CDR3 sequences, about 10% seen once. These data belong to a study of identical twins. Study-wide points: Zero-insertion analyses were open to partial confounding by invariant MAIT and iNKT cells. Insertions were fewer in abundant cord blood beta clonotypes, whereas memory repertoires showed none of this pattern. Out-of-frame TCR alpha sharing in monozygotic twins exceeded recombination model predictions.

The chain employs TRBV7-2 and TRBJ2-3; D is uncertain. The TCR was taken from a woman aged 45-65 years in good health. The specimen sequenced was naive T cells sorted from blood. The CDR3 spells CASSLVTDPRDTQYF. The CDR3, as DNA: TGTGCCAGCAGCTTAGTAACGGACCCTCGAGATACGCAGTATTTT. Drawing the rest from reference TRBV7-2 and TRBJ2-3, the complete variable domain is GAGVSQSPSNKVTEKGKDVELRCDPISGHTALYWYRQSLGQGLEFLIYFQGNSAPDKSGLPSDRFSAERTGGSVSTLTIQRTQQEDSAVYLCASSLVTDPRDTQYFGPGTRLTVL.